These 22 T cell receptor beta chains came from one sample sequenced in a study of blood T cell repertoires in COVID-19. The data were produced by immunoSEQ multiplex PCR, yet TCRdb's version contains in-frame clones alone and is incomplete. Seen here are some 50,000 clones, roughly four fifths observed once, and the top ten hold around 8.2%. Input material: peripheral blood. Receptors were obtained from an elderly woman with acute or convalescent COVID-19.

This sequence joins TRBV27 and TRBJ2-7; 8 bases match TRBD1. The V and J ends lost 3 bases and 6 bases, in that order; junction bases with no gene match: 7. The CDR3 totals 14 residues. CDR1 and CDR2 (germline): MNHEY, SMNVEV (reference sequence). This CDR3 reads CASSFSTQGAEQYF. The CDR3 DNA reads as TGTGCCAGCAGTTTTTCGACTCAGGGGGCCGAGCAGTACTTC.

The chain employs TRBV28 and TRBJ2-2, with 8 bases identical to TRBD2. The junction had 8 bases not matched to a gene; V was cut back by 8 bases and J by 0 bases. Germline loops: CDR1 MDHEN, CDR2 SYDVKM. This CDR3 region has 16 residues. The CDR3 DNA sequence: TGTGCCAGCCGCCCAGCGGGAGTCGCGAACACCGGGGAGCTGTTTTTT. Protein: CASRPAGVANTGELFF.

The chain recombines TRBV5-1 with TRBJ2-5; 8 bases align to TRBD1. This CDR3 spans 17 amino acids. Trimming cost V 0 bases and J 2 bases; bases outside gene matches: 9. From germline, CDR1 is SGHRS and CDR2 YFSETQ. The CDR3 sequence is CASSLDTRTGNQETQYF. CDR3 nucleotides: TGCGCCAGCAGCTTGGATACCCGGACAGGGAATCAAGAGACCCAGTACTTC.

The gene calls are TRBV11-1 and TRBJ2-4; 9 nucleotides align to TRBD1. V lost 5 bases and J lost 8; bases outside the gene matches: 10. Looked up from germline, CDR1 is SGHAT and CDR2 is FQDESV (reference sequence). The CDR3 runs to 15 residues. The CDR3 loop reads CASSQQTGGADIQYF. The CDR3 DNA reads TGTGCCAGCAGCCAACAGACAGGGGGTGCGGACATTCAGTACTTC. Full variable domain (rest looked up from reference TRBV11-1 and TRBJ2-4): EAEVAQSPRYKITEKSQAVAFWCDPISGHATLYWYRQILGQGPELLVQFQDESVVDDSQLPKDRFSAERLKGVDSTLKIQPAELGDSAMYLCASSQQTGGADIQYFGAGTRLSVL.

This chain connects TRBV27 to TRBJ1-1; the D is unclear. V lost 7 bases, J lost 1 base, and 10 bases lay in between. The germline gives CDR1 MNHEY, CDR2 SMNVEV (reference sequence). This CDR3 has 13 residues. The CDR3 DNA reads as TGTGCCAGCAATACTTACAGGAACACTGAAGCTTTCTTT. It translates to CASNTYRNTEAFF.

The chain recombines TRBV12-5 with TRBJ2-2; 10 positions agree with TRBD2. V was pared by 0 bases and J by 6 bases, with 7 bases of the junction left unmatched. This CDR3 region has 17 residues. The V gene's germline CDR1 is LGHNT and CDR2 FRNRAP. As DNA, the CDR3 is TGTGCTAGTGGTTTGGTTCCCCTAGCGGGGGTATCCGGGGAGCTGTTTTTT. Residues: CASGLVPLAGVSGELFF.

The chain recombines TRBV7-6 with TRBJ2-1; 11 nucleotides agree with TRBD2. Looked up from germline, CDR1 is SGHVS and CDR2 is FNYEAQ. J gave up 8 bases and V 4 bases, and 10 bases lay outside the gene matches. The CDR3 has 16 residues. The CDR3 sequence is CASSSPTSGNSDEQFF. The CDR3 DNA is TGTGCCAGCAGCTCCCCGACTAGCGGGAACTCGGATGAGCAGTTCTTC.

Only a few counts were recorded for this clone. Other nucleotide sequences in the sample specify the same CDR3. The chain is built from TRBV6-5 and TRBJ2-5; tentatively, D is TRBD1 (6 bases). Trimming pared 6 bases from V and 4 bases from J, leaving 12 bases between. CDR3 length: 13 amino acids. Germline V gene sequence: CDR1 MNHEY, CDR2 SVGAGI. The CDR3 nucleotides read TGTGCCAGCAGGCCACAGGGCCCAGAGACCCAGTACTTC. Protein product: CASRPQGPETQYF.

The V gene is TRBV23-1, the J gene TRBJ2-7; perhaps TRBD1 as D (5 bases). TRBV23-1 has ORF status, its function being uncertain. This CDR3 contains 13 residues. The V end lost 10 bases, the J end lost 9 bases, and 22 bases lay between the germline ends. The CDR3 loop is CAIRPPGTGRQYF. The CDR3 region has the DNA TGCGCCATCCGCCCCCCAGGCACAGGTCGGCAGTACTTC.

The chain employs TRBV5-8 and TRBJ1-5, with D possibly being TRBD1 (6 bases). Germline assignment: CDR1 SGHTS and CDR2 YDEGEE. This CDR3 is 15 amino acids long. Trimming pared 4 bases from V and 1 base from J, leaving 12 bases between. The CDR3 nucleotides read TGTGCCAGCAGCCCGGGGGGCAGGAGCAATCAGCCCCAGCATTTT. Encoded protein: CASSPGGRSNQPQHF.

The chain is built from TRBV5-4 and TRBJ2-2; TRBD2 is a possible D gene (5 bases). This CDR3 has 15 amino acids. CDR1 is SGHNT and CDR2 is YYREEE in the germline V gene (reference sequence). Trimming pared 4 bases from V and 1 base from J, leaving 11 bases between. The CDR3 bases are TGTGCCAGCAGCCCGGGGTCCCGGAACACCGGGGAGCTGTTTTTT. Translation: CASSPGSRNTGELFF.

The chain combines TRBV6-5 with TRBJ1-6; D gene ambiguous. CDR3 size: 14 residues. The V gene lost 7 bases and the J gene lost 5 bases, with 12 bases spanning the gap. Germline V CDR1 and CDR2: MNHEY, SVGAGI. CDR3 amino acids: CASMVSLHNSPLHF. The CDR3 region has the DNA TGTGCCAGCATGGTGAGCCTTCATAATTCACCCCTCCACTTT.

This clone appeared a single time. The chain recombines TRBV11-2 with TRBJ2-7; D perhaps matches TRBD2 (6 bases). Trimming removed 5 bases at V and 1 base at J, with 12 bases between. The CDR3 is made up of 14 amino acids. The germline gives CDR1 SGHAT, CDR2 FQNNGV. CDR3 nucleotides: TGTGCCAGCAGCCCCCGGCTAGCGTCCTACGAGCAGTACTTC. Its translation is CASSPRLASYEQYF.

This rearrangement joins TRBV7-5 to TRBJ2-1; TRBD1 is taken as the D call from the table, unchecked against the DNA. TRBV7-5 is termed a pseudogene. This CDR3 contains 19 residues. CDR3 region: CVRSFTPTDRTLSYNEQFF. CDR3 in DNA: TGTGTCAGAAGCTTCACTCCTACCGATAGGACACTTTCCTACAATGAGCAGTTCTTC.

The chain combines TRBV3-1 (or the pseudogene TRBV3-2) with TRBJ2-1; TRBD2 matches 16 bases. In germline, CDR1 is LGHDT, CDR2 YNNKEL (reference sequence). CDR3 length: 16 amino acids. The V segment lost 0 bases and the J segment 10 bases; nucleotides outside the gene matches: 3. As DNA, the CDR3 is TGTGCCAGCAGCCAAGATAGGGGACTAGCGGGGGGGGAGCAGTTCTTC. This encodes CASSQDRGLAGGEQFF.

V usage is TRBV14 and J usage is TRBJ2-1; the D is unclear. The CDR3 is 16 residues long. Germline V gene lookup returns CDR1 SGHDN and CDR2 FVKESK. With 0 bases removed from V and 0 bases from J, the gap between germline ends came to 9 bases. The CDR3 here is CASSQDLPSSYNEQFF. Written as DNA, the CDR3 is TGTGCCAGCAGCCAAGACCTGCCTAGCTCCTACAATGAGCAGTTCTTC.

The rearrangement links TRBV27 to TRBJ2-5; 7 bases are a match to TRBD2. Germline V gene sequence: CDR1 MNHEY, CDR2 SMNVEV (reference sequence). The ends lost 3 bases at V and 4 bases at J; junction bases unmatched: 8. The CDR3 covers 15 residues. CDR3 coding DNA: TGTGCCAGCAGTTTTGGATGGGGGGGGATAGAGACCCAGTACTTC. Amino acids: CASSFGWGGIETQYF.

The chain joins TRBV7-6 to TRBJ1-4, with 7 bases aligning to TRBD1. Germline V gives CDR1 SGHVS, CDR2 FNYEAQ. Germline trimming cut 5 bases from V and 1 base from J; bases unmatched to any gene: 13. The CDR3 extends over 18 amino acids. For the CDR3, the DNA is TGTGCCAGCAGCCTAAGTCCGACAGGGTCGGGAACTAATGAAAAACTGTTTTTT. It is translated as CASSLSPTGSGTNEKLFF.

The rearrangement links TRBV15 to TRBJ2-7; 11 bases match TRBD2. Germline values: CDR1 LNHNV, CDR2 YYDKDF (reference sequence). The CDR3 loop spans 16 amino acids. V dropped 0 bases and J dropped 6; count of bases not matched to a gene: 7. The CDR3, as DNA: TGTGCCACCAGCAGAGATAAACTAGCGGGAGTTTTCGAGCAGTACTTC. Protein product: CATSRDKLAGVFEQYF.

The chain joins TRBV6-5 to TRBJ1-2; 8 bases agree with TRBD1. This CDR3 has 15 residues. J lost 8 bases, V lost 2 bases, and 10 bases had no gene match. Germline values: CDR1 MNHEY, CDR2 SVGAGI. The CDR3 bases are TGTGCCAGCAGTTACGAGGTCGCAGGGGGCGGCGGCTACACCTTC. This encodes CASSYEVAGGGGYTF.

This clone has only a few counts. This chain links TRBV18 with TRBJ1-2, with D possibly TRBD1 on 5 matching bases. Germline loops: CDR1 KGHSH, CDR2 LQKENI. The CDR3 runs to 14 residues. Trimming removed 6 bases at V and 1 base at J, with 12 bases between. DNA for the CDR3: TGTGCCAGCTCCCGTGGGGCGAATAACTATGGCTACACCTTC. It translates to CASSRGANNYGYTF. Based on the CDR3 plus reference TRBV18 and TRBJ1-2, the full variable domain is NAGVMQNPRHLVRRRGQEARLRCSPMKGHSHVYWYRQLPEEGLKFMVYLQKENIIDESGMPKERFSAEFPKEGPSILRIQQVVRGDSAAYFCASSRGANNYGYTFGSGTRLTVV.

J is TRBJ2-2 and V is TRBV9, with 9 bases fitting TRBD1. V shed 1 base, J shed 0 bases, and the junction held 7 bases outside the gene matches. CDR1 is SGDLS and CDR2 is YYNGEE in the germline V gene. The CDR3 loop spans 18 amino acids. CDR3 nucleotide sequence: TGTGCCAGCAGCGTACGACCGACAGGGGGATCGAACACCGGGGAGCTGTTTTTT. Protein sequence: CASSVRPTGGSNTGELFF.